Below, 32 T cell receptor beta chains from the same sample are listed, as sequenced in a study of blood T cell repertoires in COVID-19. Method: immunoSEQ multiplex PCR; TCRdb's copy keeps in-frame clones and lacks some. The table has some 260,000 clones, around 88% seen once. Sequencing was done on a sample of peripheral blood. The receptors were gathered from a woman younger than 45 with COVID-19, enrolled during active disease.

Here the CDR3 DNA reads TGCGCCAGCAGCCAAGTTCCCGGGACTAGTGTTTATGAGCAGTTCTTC. This sequence encodes CASSQVPGTSVYEQFF. The rearrangement joins TRBV4-3 to TRBJ2-1, with 8 positions matching TRBD2. Per germline, CDR1 LGHNA and CDR2 YSLEER. J was trimmed by 8 bases and V by 1 base; bases with no gene match: 10. CDR3 length: 16 residues.

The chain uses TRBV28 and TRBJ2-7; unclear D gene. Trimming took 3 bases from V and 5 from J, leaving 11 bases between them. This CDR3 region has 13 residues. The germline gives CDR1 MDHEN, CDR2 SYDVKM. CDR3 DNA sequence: TGTGCCAGCAGTTTTTCAGGTGGCGACGAGCAGTACTTC. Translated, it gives CASSFSGGDEQYF.

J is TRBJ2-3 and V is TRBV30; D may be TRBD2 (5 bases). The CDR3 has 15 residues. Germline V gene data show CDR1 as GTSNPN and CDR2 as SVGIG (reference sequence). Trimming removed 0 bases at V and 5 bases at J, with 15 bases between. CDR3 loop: CAWSVFTVREDTQYF. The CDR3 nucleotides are TGTGCCTGGAGTGTATTCACAGTCCGGGAAGATACGCAGTATTTT.

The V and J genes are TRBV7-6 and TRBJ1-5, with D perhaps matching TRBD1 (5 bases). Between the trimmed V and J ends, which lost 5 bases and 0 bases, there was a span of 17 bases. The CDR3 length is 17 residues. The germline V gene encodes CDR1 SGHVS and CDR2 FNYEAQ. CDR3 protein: CASSERQRLDSNQPQHF. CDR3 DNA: TGTGCCAGCAGCGAAAGACAGAGACTAGATAGCAATCAGCCCCAGCATTTT.

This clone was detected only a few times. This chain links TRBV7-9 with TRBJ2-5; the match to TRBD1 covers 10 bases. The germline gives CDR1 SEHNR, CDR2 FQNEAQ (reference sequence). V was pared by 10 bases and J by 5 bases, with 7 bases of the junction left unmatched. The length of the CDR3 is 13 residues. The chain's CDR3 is CAIGDRGRETQYF. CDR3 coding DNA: TGTGCCATTGGGGACAGGGGAAGGGAGACCCAGTACTTC.

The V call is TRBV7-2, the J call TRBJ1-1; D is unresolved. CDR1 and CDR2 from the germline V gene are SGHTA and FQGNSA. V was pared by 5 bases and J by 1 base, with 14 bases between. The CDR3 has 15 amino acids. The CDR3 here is CASSVGRGKNTEAFF. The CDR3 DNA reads TGTGCCAGCAGCGTCGGTCGGGGTAAGAACACTGAAGCTTTCTTT.

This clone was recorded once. The CDR3 here is CASSPAGVYNEQFF. CDR3 nucleotide sequence: TGCGCCAGCAGCCCAGCGGGAGTCTACAATGAGCAGTTCTTC. The J gene is TRBJ2-1, the V gene TRBV5-1; TRBD2 matches at 8 bases. The CDR3 covers 14 residues. Germline CDR1 is SGHRS and CDR2 is YFSETQ. V dropped 4 bases and J dropped 3; count of bases not matched to a gene: 3.

This CDR3 is CASSEMRERGPYEQYV. As DNA, the CDR3 is TGCGCCAGCAGTGAAATGCGGGAGAGGGGCCCCTACGAGCAGTACGTC. V usage is TRBV10-1 and J usage is TRBJ2-7; 7 positions match TRBD2. This CDR3 spans 16 amino acids. CDR1 and CDR2 (germline): WNHNN, SYGVQD (reference sequence). J lost 2 bases, V lost 3 bases, and 10 bases had no gene match.

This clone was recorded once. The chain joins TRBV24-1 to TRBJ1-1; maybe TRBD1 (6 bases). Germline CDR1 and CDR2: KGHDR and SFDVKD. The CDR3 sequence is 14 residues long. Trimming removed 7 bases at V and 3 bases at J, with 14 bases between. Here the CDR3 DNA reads TGTGCCACCAGGCTAACAGGGAAGGACACTGAAGCTTTCTTT. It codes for CATRLTGKDTEAFF.

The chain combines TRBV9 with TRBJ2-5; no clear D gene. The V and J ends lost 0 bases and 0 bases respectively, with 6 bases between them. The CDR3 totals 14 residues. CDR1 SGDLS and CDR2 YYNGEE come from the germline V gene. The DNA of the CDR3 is TGTGCCAGCAGCGTAGCAATTGACCAAGAGACCCAGTACTTC. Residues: CASSVAIDQETQYF.

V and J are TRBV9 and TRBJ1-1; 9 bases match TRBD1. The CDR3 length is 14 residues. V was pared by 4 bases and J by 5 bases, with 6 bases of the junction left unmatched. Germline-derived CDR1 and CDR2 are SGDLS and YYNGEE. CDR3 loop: CASSPGQGRTEAFF. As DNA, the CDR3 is TGTGCCAGCAGCCCCGGACAGGGGAGGACTGAAGCTTTCTTT. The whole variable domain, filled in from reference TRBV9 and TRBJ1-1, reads DSGVTQTPKHLITATGQRVTLRCSPRSGDLSVYWYQQSLDQGLQFLIQYYNGEERAKGNILERFSAQQFPDLHSELNLSSLELGDSALYFCASSPGQGRTEAFFGQGTRLTVV.

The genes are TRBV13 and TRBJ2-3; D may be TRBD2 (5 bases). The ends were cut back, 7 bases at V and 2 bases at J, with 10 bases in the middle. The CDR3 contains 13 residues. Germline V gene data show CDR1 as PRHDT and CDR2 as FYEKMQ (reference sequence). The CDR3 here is CASNSGNTDTQYF. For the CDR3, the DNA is TGTGCCAGCAACAGCGGAAACACAGATACGCAGTATTTT.

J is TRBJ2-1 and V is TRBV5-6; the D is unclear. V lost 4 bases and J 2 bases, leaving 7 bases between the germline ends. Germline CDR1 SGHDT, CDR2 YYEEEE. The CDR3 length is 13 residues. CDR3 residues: CASSRQTYNEQFF. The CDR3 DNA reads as TGTGCCAGCAGCCGCCAGACCTACAATGAGCAGTTCTTC.

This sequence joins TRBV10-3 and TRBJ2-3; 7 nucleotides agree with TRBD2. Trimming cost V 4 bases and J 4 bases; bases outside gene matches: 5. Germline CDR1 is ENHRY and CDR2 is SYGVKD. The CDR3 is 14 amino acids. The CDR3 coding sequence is TGTGCCATCAGTGGGGGGGGAGAGCCAGATACGCAGTATTTT. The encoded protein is CAISGGGEPDTQYF.

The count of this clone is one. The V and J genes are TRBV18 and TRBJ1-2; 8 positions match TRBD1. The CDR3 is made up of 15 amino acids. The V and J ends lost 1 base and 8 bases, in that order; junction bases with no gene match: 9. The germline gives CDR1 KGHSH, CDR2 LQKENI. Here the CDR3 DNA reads TGTGCCAGCTCACCACAGAACACAGGGGGGGAAGGCTACACCTTC. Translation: CASSPQNTGGEGYTF.

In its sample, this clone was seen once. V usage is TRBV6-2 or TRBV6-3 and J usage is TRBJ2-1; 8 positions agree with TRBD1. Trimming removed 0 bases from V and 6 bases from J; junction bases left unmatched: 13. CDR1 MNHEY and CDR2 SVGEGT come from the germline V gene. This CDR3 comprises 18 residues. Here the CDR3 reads CASSYSTARTGRFNEQFF. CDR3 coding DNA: TGTGCCAGCAGTTACTCGACGGCTAGGACAGGGAGATTCAATGAGCAGTTCTTC.

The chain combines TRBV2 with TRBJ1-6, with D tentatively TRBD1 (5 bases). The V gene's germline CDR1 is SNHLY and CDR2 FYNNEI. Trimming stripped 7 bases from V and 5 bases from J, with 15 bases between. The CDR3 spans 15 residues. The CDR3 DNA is TGTGCCAGCAAAGAAGACAGCCTTAATAATTCACCCCTCCACTTT. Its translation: CASKEDSLNNSPLHF.

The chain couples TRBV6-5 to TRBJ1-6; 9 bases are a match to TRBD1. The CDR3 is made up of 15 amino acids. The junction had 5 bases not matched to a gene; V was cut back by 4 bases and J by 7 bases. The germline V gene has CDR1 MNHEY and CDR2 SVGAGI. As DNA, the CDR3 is TGTGCCAGCAGTTCCCGCGGACAGGGGAATTCACCCCTCCACTTT. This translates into CASSSRGQGNSPLHF.

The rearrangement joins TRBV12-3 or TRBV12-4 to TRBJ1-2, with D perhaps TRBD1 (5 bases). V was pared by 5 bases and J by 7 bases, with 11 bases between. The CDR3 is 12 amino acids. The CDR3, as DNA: TGTGCCAGCAGTATCTCGGACACTGGCTACACCTTC. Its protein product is CASSISDTGYTF.

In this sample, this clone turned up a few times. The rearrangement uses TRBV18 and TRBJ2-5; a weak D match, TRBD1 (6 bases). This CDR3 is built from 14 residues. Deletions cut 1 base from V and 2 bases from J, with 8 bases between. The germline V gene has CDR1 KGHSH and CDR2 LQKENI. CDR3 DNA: TGTGCCAGCTCACCACGACAGGATCAAGAGACCCAGTACTTC. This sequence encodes CASSPRQDQETQYF.

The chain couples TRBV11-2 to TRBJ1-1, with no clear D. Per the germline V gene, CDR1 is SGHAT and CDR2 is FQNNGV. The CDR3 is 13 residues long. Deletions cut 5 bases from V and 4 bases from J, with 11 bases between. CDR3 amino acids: CASSPRRSTEAFF. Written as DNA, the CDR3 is TGTGCCAGCAGCCCCCGCCGGTCCACTGAAGCTTTCTTT.

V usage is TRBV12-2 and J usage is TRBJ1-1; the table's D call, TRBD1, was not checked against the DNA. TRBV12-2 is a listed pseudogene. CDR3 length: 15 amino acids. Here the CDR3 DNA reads TGTGCAAGTCGCTTAAGACAGACGGCGAACACTGAAGCTTTCTTT. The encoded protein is CASRLRQTANTEAFF.

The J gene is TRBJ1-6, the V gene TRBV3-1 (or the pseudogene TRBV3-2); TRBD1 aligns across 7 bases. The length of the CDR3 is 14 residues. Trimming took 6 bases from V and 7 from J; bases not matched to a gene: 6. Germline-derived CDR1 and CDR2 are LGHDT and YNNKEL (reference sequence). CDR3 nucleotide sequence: TGTGCCAGCAGTAAGGGACAGAGGAATTCACCCCTCCACTTT. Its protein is CASSKGQRNSPLHF.

The CDR3 region is CASSLQAGGNTGELFF. The CDR3 bases are TGTGCCAGCAGCTTACAGGCAGGAGGAAACACCGGGGAGCTGTTTTTT. The V and J genes are TRBV11-3 and TRBJ2-2; D perhaps matches TRBD2 (5 bases). The CDR3 covers 16 residues. Germline assignment: CDR1 SGHNT and CDR2 YENEEA. Trimming pared 2 bases from V and 2 bases from J, leaving 12 bases between.

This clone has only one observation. DNA for the CDR3: TGTGCCAGCAGCTTAGCCCCTAGCGGGGGTTCCCGAACCGAGCTGTTTTTT. This gives the protein CASSLAPSGGSRTELFF. This rearrangement joins TRBV7-2 to TRBJ2-2; 10 bases are shared with TRBD2. CDR1 and CDR2 from the germline V gene are SGHTA and FQGNSA. V lost 0 bases to trimming and J lost 11 bases; unmatched junction nucleotides: 12. The CDR3 totals 17 residues.

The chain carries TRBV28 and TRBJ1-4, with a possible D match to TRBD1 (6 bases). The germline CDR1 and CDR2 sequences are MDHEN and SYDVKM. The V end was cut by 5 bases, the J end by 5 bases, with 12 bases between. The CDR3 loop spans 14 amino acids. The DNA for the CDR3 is TGTGCCAGCAGTGGGGGGGCAGGGAATGAAAAACTGTTTTTT. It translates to CASSGGAGNEKLFF. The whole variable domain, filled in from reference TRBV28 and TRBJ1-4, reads DVKVTQSSRYLVKRTGEKVFLECVQDMDHENMFWYRQDPGLGLRLIYFSYDVKMKEKGDIPEGYSVSREKKERFSLILESASTNQTSMYLCASSGGAGNEKLFFGSGTQLSVL.

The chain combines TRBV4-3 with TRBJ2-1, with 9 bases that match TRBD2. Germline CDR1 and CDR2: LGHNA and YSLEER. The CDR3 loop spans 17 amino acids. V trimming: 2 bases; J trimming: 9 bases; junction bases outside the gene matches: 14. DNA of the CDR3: TGCGCCAGCAGCCAATTCAACCCCGGCGGGGGGGCGGGTGAGCAGTTCTTC. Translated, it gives CASSQFNPGGGAGEQFF.

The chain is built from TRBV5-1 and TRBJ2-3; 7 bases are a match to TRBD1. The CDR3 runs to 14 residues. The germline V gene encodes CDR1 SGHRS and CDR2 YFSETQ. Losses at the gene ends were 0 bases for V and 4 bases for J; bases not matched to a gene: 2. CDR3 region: CASSLEGTADTQYF. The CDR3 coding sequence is TGCGCCAGCAGCTTGGAAGGGACAGCAGATACGCAGTATTTT.

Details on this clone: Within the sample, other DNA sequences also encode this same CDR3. The CDR3 spells CASSPSGGNEQFF. The CDR3 coding sequence is TGTGCCAGCAGCCCCAGCGGGGGTAATGAGCAGTTCTTC. The chain links TRBV7-2 to TRBJ2-1, with 8 bases fitting TRBD2. With V trimmed by 5 bases and J by 7 bases, 4 bases remained unmatched. The CDR3 totals 13 residues. Germline lookup yields CDR1 SGHTA and CDR2 FQGNSA.

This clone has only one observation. The CDR3 is CASSLLNEKLFF. In DNA form, the CDR3 reads TGTGCCAGCAGTTTACTTAATGAAAAACTGTTTTTT. This chain uses TRBV28 with TRBJ1-4; no reliable D call. The germline V gene encodes CDR1 MDHEN and CDR2 SYDVKM. The CDR3 is made up of 12 amino acids. The ends were cut back, 2 bases at V and 4 bases at J, with 2 bases in the middle. Based on the CDR3 plus reference TRBV28 and TRBJ1-4, the full variable domain is DVKVTQSSRYLVKRTGEKVFLECVQDMDHENMFWYRQDPGLGLRLIYFSYDVKMKEKGDIPEGYSVSREKKERFSLILESASTNQTSMYLCASSLLNEKLFFGSGTQLSVL.

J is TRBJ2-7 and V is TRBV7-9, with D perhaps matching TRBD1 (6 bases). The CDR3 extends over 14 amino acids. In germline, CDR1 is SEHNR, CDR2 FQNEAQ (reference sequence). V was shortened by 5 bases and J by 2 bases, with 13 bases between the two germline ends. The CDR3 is CASSPTGHAYEQYF. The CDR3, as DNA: TGTGCCAGCAGCCCGACGGGACATGCCTACGAGCAGTACTTC.

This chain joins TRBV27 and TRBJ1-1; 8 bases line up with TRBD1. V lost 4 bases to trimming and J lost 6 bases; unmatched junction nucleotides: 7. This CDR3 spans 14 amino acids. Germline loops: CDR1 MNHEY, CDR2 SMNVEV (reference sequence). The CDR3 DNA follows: TGTGCCAGCAGTTCGGACAGGGAAATCCCTGAAGCTTTCTTT. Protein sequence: CASSSDREIPEAFF.